These 32 T cell receptor beta chains were all obtained from the same sample, sequenced in a study of cytomegalovirus exposure and HLA in healthy donors. Researchers ran the PCR with 60 Vbeta and 13 Jbeta primers. Method: immunoSEQ multiplex PCR; TCRdb's copy keeps in-frame clones and lacks some. The table has over 80,000 clones, 55% to 80% seen once. Source material: PBMCs. Receptors originate from a man aged 40-49 years in good health and CMV-seronegative.

The table lists this clone with a few counts. CDR3 sequence (DNA): TGTGCCAGCAGTTACCTCGGCGGACACGATCAAGAGACCCAGTACTTC. Translated, it gives CASSYLGGHDQETQYF. J is TRBJ2-5 and V is TRBV6-6, with D tentatively TRBD1 (5 bases). The CDR3 contains 16 residues. V lost 2 bases to trimming and J lost 2 bases, with 15 bases between them. Germline loops: CDR1 MNHNY, CDR2 SVGAGI (reference sequence).

This clone was detected only a few times. The chain uses TRBV4-2 and TRBJ2-2; unclear D gene. With 1 base removed from V and 2 bases from J, the gap between germline ends came to 14 bases. The germline V gene encodes CDR1 LGHNA and CDR2 YNFKEQ. This CDR3 comprises 17 residues. This CDR3 reads CASSQGGLAANTGELFF. CDR3 nucleotides: TGTGCCAGCAGCCAAGGAGGTCTCGCGGCCAACACCGGGGAGCTGTTTTTT.

The chain is built from TRBV16 and TRBJ1-1; possible D gene TRBD1, 6 bases. Germline V gene lookup returns CDR1 KGHSY and CDR2 FQNENV. This CDR3 has 13 residues. Trimming left V 5 bases short and J 4 bases short, with 11 bases between. The DNA for the CDR3 is TGTGCCAGCAGCAAGACAGGTGTCACTGAAGCTTTCTTT. It translates to CASSKTGVTEAFF.

V usage is TRBV10-3 and J usage is TRBJ1-5; tentatively, D is TRBD1 (5 bases). CDR3 length: 14 residues. The germline V and J ends were trimmed by 3 bases and 6 bases, with 12 bases remaining between them. CDR1 ENHRY and CDR2 SYGVKD come from the germline V gene. CDR3 in DNA: TGTGCCATCAGTGAACCGGGGGGTAGTCAGCCCCAGCATTTT. Protein product: CAISEPGGSQPQHF.

Notes on this clone: This same CDR3 is encoded by further DNA sequences in the sample. The rearrangement uses TRBV2 and TRBJ1-6; D gene uncertain. The V gene lost 2 bases and the J gene lost 0 bases, with 5 bases spanning the gap. Germline values: CDR1 SNHLY, CDR2 FYNNEI. This CDR3 is 15 amino acids long. The CDR3 DNA reads TGTGCCAGCAGTGAAAGGAGCTCCTATAATTCACCCCTCCACTTT. It translates to CASSERSSYNSPLHF.

This clone was seen only a few times. The chain links TRBV29-1 to TRBJ1-5; D unclear. Germline CDR1 and CDR2: SQVTM and ANQGSEA. Trimming removed 5 bases from V and 3 bases from J, with 8 bases in between. There are 12 residues in the CDR3. CDR3 DNA: TGCAGCGTTTTCGGGGACAATCAGCCCCAGCATTTT. It codes for CSVFGDNQPQHF.

The rearrangement uses TRBV7-8 and TRBJ2-6; 7 nucleotides match TRBD1. The CDR3 spans 18 residues. Germline V lookup: CDR1 SGHVS, CDR2 FQNEAQ. V trimming: 5 bases; J trimming: 1 base; junction bases outside the gene matches: 11. The CDR3 spells CASSPPRTGASGANVLTF. The CDR3 DNA is TGTGCCAGCAGCCCGCCTAGGACAGGCGCTTCTGGGGCCAACGTCCTGACTTTC.

This sequence joins TRBV7-2 and TRBJ2-7; 10 bases line up with TRBD2. V lost 5 bases and J lost 0; bases outside the gene matches: 10. The CDR3 spans 17 residues. In germline, CDR1 is SGHTA, CDR2 FQGNSA. In DNA form, the CDR3 reads TGTGCCAGCAGCGTACTAGCGGGGACTTTTAGCTCCTACGAGCAGTACTTC. Translated, it gives CASSVLAGTFSSYEQYF. The full variable domain, with the rest looked up from reference TRBV7-2 and TRBJ2-7, is GAGVSQSPSNKVTEKGKDVELRCDPISGHTALYWYRQSLGQGLEFLIYFQGNSAPDKSGLPSDRFSAERTGGSVSTLTIQRTQQEDSAVYLCASSVLAGTFSSYEQYFGPGTRLTVT.

The rearrangement uses TRBV28 and TRBJ2-2, with 8 bases matching TRBD2. Germline trimming cut 5 bases from V and 6 bases from J; bases unmatched to any gene: 8. Germline V gene data show CDR1 as MDHEN and CDR2 as SYDVKM. The CDR3 spans 15 residues. The CDR3: CASSRMRGVPGELFF. In nucleotides, the CDR3 is TGTGCCAGCAGTCGGATGCGGGGGGTTCCCGGGGAGCTGTTTTTT.

The chain links TRBV4-1 to TRBJ2-3, with TRBD2 identical over 10 bases. The CDR3 has 15 residues. The germline V gene encodes CDR1 MGHRA and CDR2 YSYEKL. With V trimmed by 4 bases and J by 6 bases, 7 bases remained unmatched. CDR3 bases: TGCGCCAGCAGCCTCACTAGCGGGGAAAGGGATACGCAGTATTTT. It encodes CASSLTSGERDTQYF.

This clone was counted between two and nine times. The chain joins TRBV6-1 to TRBJ1-6; 7 bases are a match to TRBD1. The CDR3 contains 17 residues. J lost 3 bases, V lost 0 bases, and 5 bases had no gene match. Germline V gives CDR1 MNHNS, CDR2 SASEGT. Here the CDR3 DNA reads TGTGCCAGCAGTGAAGCGGTAGGGGGCGGCTATAATTCACCCCTCCACTTT. It translates to CASSEAVGGGYNSPLHF.

This clone was found once. This chain uses TRBV18 with TRBJ2-7, with 7 bases identical to TRBD1. Germline V gene lookup returns CDR1 KGHSH and CDR2 LQKENI. J gave up 1 base and V 3 bases, and 3 bases lay outside the gene matches. This CDR3 has 14 residues. CDR3: CASSPGQESYEQYF. Here the CDR3 DNA reads TGTGCCAGCTCACCCGGACAGGAGTCCTACGAGCAGTACTTC.

Concerning this clone: The conserved final phenylalanine or tryptophan is absent from the CDR3, which likely points to a read error. J is TRBJ1-2 and V is TRBV29-1; unclear D gene. Per germline, CDR1 SQVTM and CDR2 ANQGSEA. V was clipped by 4 bases and J by 8 bases, with 11 bases between them. This CDR3 has 11 residues. DNA of the CDR3: TGCAGCGTTGTCAGCCTTGGGGGCTACACCGTC. Translating gives CSVVSLGGYTV.

The chain is built from TRBV28 and TRBJ2-3; TRBD2 matches 8 bases. The germline gives CDR1 MDHEN, CDR2 SYDVKM. Trimming removed 3 bases from V and 3 bases from J; junction bases left unmatched: 5. The CDR3 is 15 residues long. The CDR3 loop reads CASSLGPGGTDTQYF. In DNA, the CDR3 is TGTGCCAGCAGTTTGGGCCCGGGGGGGACAGATACGCAGTATTTT.

The rearrangement links TRBV5-1 to TRBJ1-1; D unclear. The V end lost 4 bases, the J end lost 11 bases, and 18 bases lay between the germline ends. The CDR3 is 13 amino acids. CDR1 is SGHRS, CDR2 YFSETQ, per germline. The DNA of the CDR3 is TGCGCCAGCAGCCCAATCGAGGGTACTCGGGCTTTCTTT. Translation gives CASSPIEGTRAFF.

The chain couples TRBV15 to TRBJ2-4; D is possibly TRBD1 (7 bases). Germline V gene data show CDR1 as LNHNV and CDR2 as YYDKDF (reference sequence). This CDR3 has 15 amino acids. The V end was cut by 1 base, the J end by 11 bases, with 18 bases between. The CDR3 reads CATSRVQGGPLVQYF. For the CDR3, the DNA is TGTGCCACCAGCAGAGTCCAGGGGGGTCCTCTCGTTCAGTACTTC.

V usage is TRBV9 and J usage is TRBJ2-2; D gene unclear. Trimming pared 2 bases from V and 4 bases from J, leaving 15 bases between. This CDR3 spans 16 amino acids. CDR1 and CDR2 from the germline V gene are SGDLS and YYNGEE. This CDR3 reads CASSVTPRVFTGELFF. CDR3 nucleotide sequence: TGTGCCAGCAGCGTGACCCCTCGGGTTTTCACCGGGGAGCTGTTTTTT. Together with reference TRBV9 and TRBJ2-2, the CDR3 gives the full variable domain: DSGVTQTPKHLITATGQRVTLRCSPRSGDLSVYWYQQSLDQGLQFLIQYYNGEERAKGNILERFSAQQFPDLHSELNLSSLELGDSALYFCASSVTPRVFTGELFFGEGSRLTVL.

This chain links TRBV27 with TRBJ2-7; D is possibly TRBD2 (7 bases). Germline V gives CDR1 MNHEY, CDR2 SMNVEV (reference sequence). V shed 5 bases and J shed 6 bases, with 14 bases lying between them. CDR3 length equals 13 residues. This CDR3 is CASSPGGRGEQYF. The CDR3 DNA reads TGTGCCAGCAGTCCGGGGGGCCGCGGCGAGCAGTACTTC.

A note on this clone: Sequence at one end of the junction differs from germline and may be a read error. CDR3 DNA: TGCGCCAGCAGCTTGCTTAGCGGGGGATGGACCGAGGAGCTGTTTTTT. It is translated as CASSLLSGGWTEELFF. The chain employs TRBV5-1 and TRBJ2-2, with 9 bases that match TRBD2. The CDR3 is 16 amino acids. The germline CDR1 and CDR2 sequences are SGHRS and YFSETQ.

This clone has more than one count but fewer than ten. This chain links TRBV5-4 with TRBJ2-3, with 7 bases fitting TRBD2. V gave up 2 bases and J gave up 5 bases; unmatched junction bases: 5. CDR1 is SGHNT and CDR2 is YYREEE in the germline V gene (reference sequence). The CDR3 has 14 amino acids. CDR3 sequence (DNA): TGTGCCAGCAGCTTAGCGGGGAGAAGAGATACGCAGTATTTT. Translating it yields CASSLAGRRDTQYF. Together with reference TRBV5-4 and TRBJ2-3, the CDR3 gives the full variable domain: ETGVTQSPTHLIKTRGQQVTLRCSSQSGHNTVSWYQQALGQGPQFIFQYYREEENGRGNFPPRFSGLQFPNYSSELNVNALELDDSALYLCASSLAGRRDTQYFGPGTRLTVL.

The chain uses TRBV15 and TRBJ1-4; 7 bases match TRBD1. CDR1 LNHNV and CDR2 YYDKDF come from the germline V gene (reference sequence). The ends lost 3 bases at V and 7 bases at J; junction bases unmatched: 8. This CDR3 contains 15 residues. The CDR3 sequence is CATSSPNRGGEKLFF. Here the CDR3 DNA reads TGTGCCACCAGCAGCCCCAACAGGGGAGGTGAAAAACTGTTTTTT.

In this sample, this clone turned up once. The chain has TRBV29-1 and TRBJ2-2; D unresolved. The CDR3 totals 12 residues. CDR1 is SQVTM, CDR2 ANQGSEA, per germline. With 3 bases removed from V and 5 bases from J, the gap between germline ends came to 7 bases. The CDR3 here is CSVEGETGELFF. CDR3 nucleotides: TGCAGCGTTGAGGGCGAAACCGGGGAGCTGTTTTTT.

V usage is TRBV5-1 and J usage is TRBJ2-3; 11 bases line up with TRBD2. This CDR3 is 17 amino acids long. Trimming took 1 base from V and 0 from J; bases not matched to a gene: 4. The V gene's germline CDR1 is SGHRS and CDR2 YFSETQ. The CDR3 sequence: CASSLMTSGASTDTQYF. CDR3 in DNA: TGCGCCAGCAGCTTGATGACTAGCGGGGCCAGCACAGATACGCAGTATTTT. The full variable domain, completed using reference TRBV5-1 and TRBJ2-3, is KAGVTQTPRYLIKTRGQQVTLSCSPISGHRSVSWYQQTPGQGLQFLFEYFSETQRNKGNFPGRFSGRQFSNSRSEMNVSTLELGDSALYLCASSLMTSGASTDTQYFGPGTRLTVL.

The chain couples TRBV29-1 to TRBJ2-7; unclear D gene. CDR1 and CDR2 (germline): SQVTM, ANQGSEA. CDR3 length equals 11 residues. The V gene lost 3 bases and the J gene lost 1 base, with 4 bases spanning the gap. DNA of the CDR3: TGCAGCGTTGAGAGTTCCTACGAGCAGTACTTC. Translation: CSVESSYEQYF.

The chain employs TRBV5-6 and TRBJ2-5, with 11 positions matching TRBD2. Per the germline V gene, CDR1 is SGHDT and CDR2 is YYEEEE. V lost 4 bases to trimming and J lost 5 bases; unmatched junction nucleotides: 7. This CDR3 comprises 15 residues. CDR3 nucleotide sequence: TGTGCCAGCAGCGATAGCGGGGGGGCCTTTGAGACCCAGTACTTC. Amino acids: CASSDSGGAFETQYF.

The CDR3 bases are TGCGCCAGCAGCTTGGGCGACAGGAACTATGGCTACACCTTC. Amino acid sequence: CASSLGDRNYGYTF. The V gene is TRBV5-1, the J gene TRBJ1-2, with a weak D call TRBD1 (6 bases). Germline V lookup: CDR1 SGHRS, CDR2 YFSETQ. V lost 0 bases and J lost 2, with 8 bases in between. This CDR3 has 14 amino acids.

This chain links TRBV6-6 with TRBJ2-1; D may be TRBD1 (6 bases). CDR3 length: 13 residues. Germline CDR1 is MNHNY and CDR2 is SVGAGI (reference sequence). Trimming shortened V by 6 bases and J by 9 bases, and 15 bases separated the two germline ends. This CDR3 is CASSLGTTGEQFF. The DNA for the CDR3 is TGTGCCAGCAGCCTCGGGACAACCGGTGAGCAGTTCTTC.

This clone was detected only a few times. V usage is TRBV9 and J usage is TRBJ2-3; TRBD2 agrees at 10 bases. This CDR3 contains 15 residues. Germline V gene data show CDR1 as SGDLS and CDR2 as YYNGEE. The junction had 3 bases not matched to a gene; V was cut back by 3 bases and J by 2 bases. The CDR3 protein is CASSASGGPTDTQYF. The DNA of the CDR3 is TGTGCCAGCAGCGCTAGCGGGGGCCCCACAGATACGCAGTATTTT. The full variable domain, its missing parts supplied by reference TRBV9 and TRBJ2-3, is DSGVTQTPKHLITATGQRVTLRCSPRSGDLSVYWYQQSLDQGLQFLIQYYNGEERAKGNILERFSAQQFPDLHSELNLSSLELGDSALYFCASSASGGPTDTQYFGPGTRLTVL.

The chain couples TRBV4-1 to TRBJ1-4; TRBD1 aligns across 9 bases. Germline V gives CDR1 MGHRA, CDR2 YSYEKL. The junction had 6 bases not matched to a gene; V was cut back by 2 bases and J by 8 bases. The CDR3 is 15 amino acids. The CDR3 sequence: CASSQPGQGNEKLFF. The CDR3 DNA follows: TGCGCCAGCAGCCAACCGGGACAGGGAAACGAAAAACTGTTTTTT.

The sample holds one count of this clone. The V call is TRBV29-1, the J call TRBJ2-1, with D perhaps matching TRBD1 (6 bases). This CDR3 region has 13 residues. Trimming stripped 4 bases from V and 6 bases from J, with 13 bases between. The V gene's germline CDR1 is SQVTM and CDR2 ANQGSEA. The CDR3 loop is CSVAVGAGNEQFF. The CDR3 DNA reads as TGCAGCGTTGCCGTGGGGGCTGGCAATGAGCAGTTCTTC.

The rearrangement uses TRBV29-1 and TRBJ2-3, with D tentatively TRBD2 (6 bases). Trimming took off 2 bases at V and 0 bases at J, with 18 bases between the two ends. Looked up from germline, CDR1 is SQVTM and CDR2 is ANQGSEA. The CDR3 has 17 residues. The CDR3 loop reads CSVESSASTPSTDTQYF. The CDR3 DNA follows: TGCAGCGTTGAATCTAGCGCTTCGACCCCTAGCACAGATACGCAGTATTTT.

V gene TRBV2 combines with J gene TRBJ1-2; D possibly corresponds to TRBD1 (5 bases). Per germline, CDR1 SNHLY and CDR2 FYNNEI. The V end was cut by 6 bases, the J end by 3 bases, with 11 bases between. The CDR3 spans 13 residues. For the CDR3, the DNA is TGTGCCAGCAGCGGGGGGGTAGACTATGGCTACACCTTC. This gives the protein CASSGGVDYGYTF.